What follows is one TCR beta chain and its context. The second PCR ran roughly 6 to 11 cycles with a sample-barcoded 5' primer and J-beta primers. The authors tagged each cDNA molecule using a template-switch adaptor with 12 random nucleotides. MiXCR was run by TCRdb on the 5' RACE reads, yielding one entry per CDR3 protein. Of some 1,500,000 distinct CDR3 sequences listed, less than 45% were seen once; the top ten hold approximately 4%. The CDR3 covers 12 residues. The germline gives CDR1 DFQATT, CDR2 SNEGSKA (reference sequence). Trimming removed 1 base at V and 5 bases at J, with 8 bases between. This sample was taken from a study of blood T cells in healthy people across ages. Total RNA extraction produced at least 5 micrograms (per sample) for the study.

Sequenced material: blood. J is TRBJ1-2 and V is TRBV20-1; D may be TRBD1 (5 bases). The sequence was collected from a woman in her late teens or twenties in good health. CDR3 DNA: TGCAGTGCTAGAGCCTGGGGGTATGGCTACACCTTC. Translation gives CSARAWGYGYTF.